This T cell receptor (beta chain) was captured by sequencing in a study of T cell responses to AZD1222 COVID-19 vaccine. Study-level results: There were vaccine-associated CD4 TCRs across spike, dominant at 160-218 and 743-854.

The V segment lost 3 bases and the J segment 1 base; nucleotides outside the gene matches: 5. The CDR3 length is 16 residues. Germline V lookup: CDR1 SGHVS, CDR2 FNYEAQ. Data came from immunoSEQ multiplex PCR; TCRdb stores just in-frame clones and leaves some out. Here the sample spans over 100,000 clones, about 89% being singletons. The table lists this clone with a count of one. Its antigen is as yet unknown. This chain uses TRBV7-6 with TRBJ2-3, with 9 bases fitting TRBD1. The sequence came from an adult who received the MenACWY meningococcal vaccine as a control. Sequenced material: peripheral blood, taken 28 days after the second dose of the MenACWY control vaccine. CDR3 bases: TGTGCCAGCAGCTTGGGACAGGGCTTGGGCACAGATACGCAGTATTTT. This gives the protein CASSLGQGLGTDTQYF.